This entry features one TCR beta chain sequence. Its specificity is not known. This record belongs to a study of shared clonotypes between healthy human individuals. V gave up 6 bases and J gave up 9 bases, with 12 bases separating them. The germline CDR1 and CDR2 sequences are MNHEY and SMNVEV (reference sequence). This CDR3 region has 12 residues. Under the authors' procedure: Junction-only sequences without quality scores were provided by ImmunoSEQ, so filtering was different. Some clones are missing from TCRdb's copy, which holds only in-frame ones; the method was immunoSEQ multiplex PCR. The D gene and trimming were derived from the DNA, and the V and J assignments and clone size from that table. In the table there are around 690,000 clones, around 91% of which are singletons. Whole-study findings and limits: Some clonotypes were shared by all four sorted-subset donors, while others were not shared. The non-shared ones had lower generation probabilities than the shared ones. Sequencing depth was a factor that was expected to affect clonotype sharing among donors.

CCR7-negative CD45RA+ TemRA cells were combined with CD45RO+ cells to form CD8 memory. The chain combines TRBV27 with TRBJ1-5, with D maybe TRBD1 (5 bases). The sequenced material came from memory CD8+ T cells from PBMCs. The subset is: CD45RO+ cells pooled with CCR7-negative TemRA cells. The origin of this receptor is a man between 18 and 35 years old in good health. Some clones in this sample may be carry-over from other donors' samples. The DNA of the CDR3 is TGTGCCAGCAGGGATCTGGGGGGGCCCCAGCATTTT. Translation gives CASRDLGGPQHF.